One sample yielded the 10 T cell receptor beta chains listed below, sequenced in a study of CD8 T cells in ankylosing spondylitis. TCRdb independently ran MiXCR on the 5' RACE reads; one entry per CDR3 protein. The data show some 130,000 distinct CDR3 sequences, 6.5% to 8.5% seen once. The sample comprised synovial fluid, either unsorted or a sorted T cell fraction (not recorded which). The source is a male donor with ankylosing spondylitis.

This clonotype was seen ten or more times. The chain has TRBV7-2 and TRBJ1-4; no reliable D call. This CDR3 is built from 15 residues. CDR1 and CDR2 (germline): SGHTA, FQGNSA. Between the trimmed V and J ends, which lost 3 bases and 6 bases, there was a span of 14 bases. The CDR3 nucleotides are TGTGCCAGCAGCTTCGTTCCGAGTTTTGATGAAAAACTGTTTTTT. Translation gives CASSFVPSFDEKLFF.

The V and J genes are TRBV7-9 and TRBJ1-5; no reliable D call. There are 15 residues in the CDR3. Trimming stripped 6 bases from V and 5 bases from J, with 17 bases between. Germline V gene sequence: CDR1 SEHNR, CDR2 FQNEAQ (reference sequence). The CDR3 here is CASRNPGLLDQPQHF. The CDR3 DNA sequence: TGTGCCAGCAGAAACCCCGGACTTCTTGATCAGCCCCAGCATTTT. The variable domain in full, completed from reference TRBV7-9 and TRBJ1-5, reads DTGVSQNPRHKITKRGQNVTFRCDPISEHNRLYWYRQTLGQGPEFLTYFQNEAQLEKSRLLSDRFSAERPKGSFSTLEIQRTEQGDSAMYLCASRNPGLLDQPQHFGDGTRLSIL.

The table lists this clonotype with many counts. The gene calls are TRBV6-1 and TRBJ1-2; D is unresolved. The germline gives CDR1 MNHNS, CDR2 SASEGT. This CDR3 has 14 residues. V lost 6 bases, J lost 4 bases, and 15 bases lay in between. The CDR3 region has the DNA TGTGCCAGCAGACCCGGAGGAGACTTCTATGGCTACACCTTC. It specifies CASRPGGDFYGYTF.

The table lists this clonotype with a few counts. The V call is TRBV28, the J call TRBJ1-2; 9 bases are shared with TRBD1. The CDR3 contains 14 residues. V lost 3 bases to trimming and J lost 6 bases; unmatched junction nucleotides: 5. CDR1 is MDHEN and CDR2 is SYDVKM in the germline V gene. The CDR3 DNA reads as TGTGCCAGCAGTTTTCTAACAGGGGGCCATGGCTACACCTTC. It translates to CASSFLTGGHGYTF.

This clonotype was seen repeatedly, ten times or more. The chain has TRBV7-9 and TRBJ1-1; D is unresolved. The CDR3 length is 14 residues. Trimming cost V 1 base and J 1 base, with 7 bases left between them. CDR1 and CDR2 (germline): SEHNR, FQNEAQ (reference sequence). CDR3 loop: CASSLGLGNTEAFF. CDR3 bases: TGTGCCAGCAGCTTAGGGTTGGGGAACACTGAAGCTTTCTTT. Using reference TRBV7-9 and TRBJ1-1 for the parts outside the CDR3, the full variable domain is DTGVSQNPRHKITKRGQNVTFRCDPISEHNRLYWYRQTLGQGPEFLTYFQNEAQLEKSRLLSDRFSAERPKGSFSTLEIQRTEQGDSAMYLCASSLGLGNTEAFFGQGTRLTVV.

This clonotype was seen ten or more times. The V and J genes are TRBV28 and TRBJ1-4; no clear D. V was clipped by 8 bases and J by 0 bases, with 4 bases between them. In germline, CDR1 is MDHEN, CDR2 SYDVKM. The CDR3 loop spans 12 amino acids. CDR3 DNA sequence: TGTGCCAGCGGGTCAACTAATGAAAAACTGTTTTTT. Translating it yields CASGSTNEKLFF.

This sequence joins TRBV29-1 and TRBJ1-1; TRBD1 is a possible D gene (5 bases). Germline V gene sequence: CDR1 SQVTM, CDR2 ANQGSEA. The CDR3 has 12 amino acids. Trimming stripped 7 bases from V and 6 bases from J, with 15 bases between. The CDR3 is CSGSLGEAEAFF. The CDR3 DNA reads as TGCAGCGGATCACTGGGGGAGGCTGAAGCTTTCTTT.

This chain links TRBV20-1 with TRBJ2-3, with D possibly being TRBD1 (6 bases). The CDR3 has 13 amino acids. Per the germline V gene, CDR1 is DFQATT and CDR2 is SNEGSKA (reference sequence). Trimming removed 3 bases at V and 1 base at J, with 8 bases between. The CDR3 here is CSASWTGTDTQYF. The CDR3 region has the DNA TGCAGTGCTAGCTGGACAGGCACAGATACGCAGTATTTT.

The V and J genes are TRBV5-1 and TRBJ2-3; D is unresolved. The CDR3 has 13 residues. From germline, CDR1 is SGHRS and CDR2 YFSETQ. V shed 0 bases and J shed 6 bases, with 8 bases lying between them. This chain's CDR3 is CASSLEAFDTQYF. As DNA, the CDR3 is TGCGCCAGCAGCTTGGAAGCATTTGATACGCAGTATTTT.

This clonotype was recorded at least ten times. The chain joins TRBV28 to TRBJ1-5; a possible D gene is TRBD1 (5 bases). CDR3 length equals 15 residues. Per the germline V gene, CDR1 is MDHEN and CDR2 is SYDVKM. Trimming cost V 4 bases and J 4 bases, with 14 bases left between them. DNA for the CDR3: TGTGCCAGCAGTTCCCCGGGACCGGGAAATCAGCCCCAGCATTTT. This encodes CASSSPGPGNQPQHF.